Presented here are 7 T cell receptor beta chains from one specimen sequenced in a study of Ad26.COV2.S vaccination and SARS-CoV-2 variants. Repertoires were generated with immunoSEQ multiplex PCR, while TCRdb's copy carries only in-frame clones and drops some. The data hold hundreds of thousands of clones, with approximately 88% observed a single time. Treatment denoted: some 20 received Ad26.COV2.S at low or high dose, single or two shots; about 5 received placebo; per-sample allocation not given. Sampling was performed 63 days after the first vaccine or placebo injection. Sequencing used peripheral blood, obtained in a trial of Ad26.COV2.S vaccine versus placebo. These receptors all stem from a person between 18 and 59 years old who received the Ad26.COV2.S COVID-19 vaccine or a placebo.

CDR3: CASSLRDRGTYEQYF. CDR3 in DNA: TGTGCCAGTAGTCTCCGGGACAGGGGAACCTACGAGCAGTACTTC. This sequence joins TRBV19 and TRBJ2-7, with 10 bases aligning to TRBD1. With V trimmed by 5 bases and J by 2 bases, 6 bases remained unmatched. The CDR3 runs 15 residues. Germline values: CDR1 LNHDA, CDR2 SQIVND (reference sequence).

The chain has TRBV5-6 and TRBJ1-1; weak D call: TRBD1 (6 bases). The germline V gene encodes CDR1 SGHDT and CDR2 YYEEEE. Trimming pared 4 bases from V and 9 bases from J, leaving 16 bases between. This CDR3 comprises 13 residues. The CDR3 DNA is TGTGCCAGCAGCCCGGGACAAGAATCTCAAGCTTTCTTT. This codes for CASSPGQESQAFF.

In DNA form, the CDR3 reads TGTGCCAGCAGCAAACCGGGACAGGGGAACTATGGCTACACCTTC. Protein: CASSKPGQGNYGYTF. The chain joins TRBV11-2 to TRBJ1-2, with 10 bases aligning to TRBD1. The V gene end was trimmed by 5 bases and the J gene end by 2 bases; junction bases not matched to a gene: 5. Germline V gene lookup returns CDR1 SGHAT and CDR2 FQNNGV. There are 15 residues in the CDR3.

This clone was seen only once. The chain is built from TRBV9 and TRBJ2-7; D is ambiguous. Trimming shortened V by 4 bases and J by 0 bases, and 17 bases separated the two germline ends. CDR1 is SGDLS, CDR2 YYNGEE, per germline. This CDR3 is 16 amino acids long. CDR3 DNA: TGTGCCAGCAGCTTGGACGCCTTTTTTAGCTCCTACGAGCAGTACTTC. This encodes CASSLDAFFSSYEQYF.

The chain uses TRBV19 and TRBJ2-1; the D is unclear. The CDR3 sequence is 12 residues long. Germline CDR1 reads LNHDA; CDR2 reads SQIVND (reference sequence). Between the trimmed V and J ends, which lost 4 bases and 8 bases, there was a span of 9 bases. The CDR3 sequence is CASSRRKDEQFF. The CDR3 DNA reads TGTGCCAGTAGTAGAAGGAAAGATGAGCAGTTCTTC.

DNA of the CDR3: TGTGCTAGTGGTTTGACCCAAACAGGGGCCGAGCAGTACTTC. Translated: CASGLTQTGAEQYF. The chain is built from TRBV12-5 and TRBJ2-7, with 7 bases identical to TRBD1. This CDR3 has 14 residues. Looked up from germline, CDR1 is LGHNT and CDR2 is FRNRAP. V lost 2 bases to trimming and J lost 6 bases; unmatched junction nucleotides: 7.

The V gene is TRBV6-4, the J gene TRBJ2-1, with 11 bases that match TRBD2. The CDR3 sequence is 18 residues long. In germline, CDR1 is MRHNA, CDR2 SNTAGT. With 2 bases clipped from V and 6 bases from J, the junction kept 12 bases outside the gene matches. The CDR3 sequence is CASSDGPYSGGVGNEQFF. CDR3 DNA: TGTGCCAGCAGTGACGGTCCCTATAGCGGGGGGGTCGGCAATGAGCAGTTCTTC.